The 23 T cell receptor beta chains below were found in one sample sequenced in a study of Tregs in tolerant kidney transplant recipients (dated by TCRdb to about 2019). Receptors were amplified or captured by the immunoSEQ multiplex PCR assay. In its TCRdb copy, this immuneACCESS table keeps in-frame sequences only and misses some clones. Where compared with another copy, unresolved V genes explain less than half of these, and the others have no known cause. This sample holds about 56,000 clones; 65% to 85% were observed only once. Together, the top ten hold 4% to 6.5% of the sample. Material for sequencing was CD4+ T cells from blood. These receptors were collected from a human donor in good health.

This chain joins TRBV7-2 and TRBJ1-6; D ambiguous. The germline CDR1 and CDR2 sequences are SGHTA and FQGNSA. Trimming removed 2 bases at V and 10 bases at J, with 12 bases between. This CDR3 contains 14 residues. CDR3 nucleotides: TGTGCCAGCAGCTTAAGGAGGGAGGAGTCACCCCTCCACTTT. It codes for CASSLRREESPLHF.

This chain links TRBV18 with TRBJ1-5, with D hard to call. This CDR3 region has 14 residues. Trimming shortened V by 3 bases and J by 4 bases, and 10 bases separated the two germline ends. Germline lookup yields CDR1 KGHSH and CDR2 LQKENI. DNA of the CDR3: TGTGCCAGCTCACCGGGAACCGATAATCAGCCCCAGCATTTT. It encodes CASSPGTDNQPQHF.

This chain connects TRBV29-1 to TRBJ1-4; D is undetermined. V dropped 4 bases and J dropped 3 bases, with 12 bases sitting between them. The CDR3 has 14 amino acids. Per the germline V gene, CDR1 is SQVTM and CDR2 is ANQGSEA. CDR3 sequence reads: CSVGPRLSNEKLFF. The CDR3, as DNA: TGCAGCGTTGGCCCGCGGTTATCTAATGAAAAACTGTTTTTT.

CDR3 nucleotides: TGTGCCAGCACTTTAGACAGTGGGGGCCAAGAGACCCAGTACTTC. This codes for CASTLDSGGQETQYF. The gene calls are TRBV2 and TRBJ2-5; D is possibly TRBD1 or TRBD2 (5 bases each). The CDR3 consists of 15 residues. Germline V gene lookup returns CDR1 SNHLY and CDR2 FYNNEI. Trimming took 7 bases from V and 1 from J, leaving 16 bases between them.

The chain recombines TRBV7-3 with TRBJ2-7, with 7 bases identical to TRBD2. This CDR3 region has 15 residues. From germline, CDR1 is SGHTA and CDR2 FQGTGA. Trimming removed 0 bases from V and 4 bases from J; junction bases left unmatched: 6. The DNA for the CDR3 is TGTGCCAGCAGCTTAACGGGAGGGGTAAGATACGAGCAGTACTTC. This translates into CASSLTGGVRYEQYF.

V gene TRBV10-3 combines with J gene TRBJ1-1, with no clear D. Germline CDR1 is ENHRY and CDR2 is SYGVKD. With 2 bases removed from V and 5 bases from J, the gap between germline ends came to 9 bases. The CDR3 has 13 residues. In DNA, the CDR3 is TGTGCCATCAGTGAGACGCGGGAGACTGAAGCTTTCTTT. It specifies CAISETRETEAFF.

The CDR3 loop is CASSYSQGELFF. In nucleotides, the CDR3 is TGTGCCAGCAGTTACTCGCAGGGGGAACTGTTTTTT. The V call is TRBV6-6, the J call TRBJ1-4; TRBD1 aligns across 7 bases. Trimming removed 0 bases from V and 12 bases from J; junction bases left unmatched: 1. This CDR3 comprises 12 residues. Germline V lookup: CDR1 MNHNY, CDR2 SVGAGI (reference sequence).

V gene TRBV11-3 combines with J gene TRBJ2-1; 11 bases line up with TRBD1. This CDR3 region has 15 residues. CDR1 is SGHNT and CDR2 is YENEEA in the germline V gene. J lost 6 bases, V lost 3 bases, and 4 bases had no gene match. In DNA form, the CDR3 reads TGTGCCAGCAGCTTGGGGACAGGGGGTTCCAATGAGCAGTTCTTC. This gives the protein CASSLGTGGSNEQFF.

This chain uses TRBV5-1 with TRBJ2-2; D unresolved. Trimming took 7 bases from V and 2 from J, leaving 15 bases between them. CDR1 SGHRS and CDR2 YFSETQ come from the germline V gene. This CDR3 comprises 15 residues. The CDR3 spells CASHPSRANTGELFF. In DNA, the CDR3 is TGCGCCAGCCACCCCTCGCGAGCTAACACCGGGGAGCTGTTTTTT.

The gene calls are TRBV11-2 and TRBJ2-5; 7 bases are a match to TRBD2. V lost 4 bases to trimming and J lost 6 bases; unmatched junction nucleotides: 8. Germline V gene sequence: CDR1 SGHAT, CDR2 FQNNGV. The CDR3 runs to 14 residues. The CDR3 sequence is CASSSSNGGKTQYF. The CDR3 coding sequence is TGTGCCAGCAGCTCGTCCAACGGGGGGAAGACCCAGTACTTC.

The chain is built from TRBV5-1 and TRBJ1-1, with a tentative D call TRBD1 (6 bases). There are 16 residues in the CDR3. Germline CDR1 is SGHRS and CDR2 is YFSETQ. The V gene lost 0 bases and the J gene lost 5 bases, with 17 bases spanning the gap. The CDR3 reads CASSLALSGATTEAFF. CDR3 DNA: TGCGCCAGCAGCTTGGCTTTGTCGGGGGCGACAACTGAAGCTTTCTTT.

The gene calls are TRBV7-9 and TRBJ1-2; D gene unclear. Trimming stripped 6 bases from V and 12 bases from J, with 20 bases between. This CDR3 has 13 amino acids. Germline CDR1 reads SEHNR; CDR2 reads FQNEAQ (reference sequence). The CDR3 loop reads CASRSLPEYENTF. The CDR3 DNA reads as TGTGCCAGCAGGTCCCTTCCAGAGTACGAAAACACCTTC.

V usage is TRBV9 and J usage is TRBJ1-2, with D perhaps matching TRBD1 (6 bases). The V gene's germline CDR1 is SGDLS and CDR2 YYNGEE. V dropped 3 bases and J dropped 0 bases, with 12 bases sitting between them. The CDR3 extends over 15 amino acids. The chain's CDR3 is CASSDTGKANYGYTF. CDR3 coding DNA: TGTGCCAGCAGCGACACAGGGAAGGCTAACTATGGCTACACCTTC.

This clone was observed once. This chain joins TRBV29-1 and TRBJ1-1; possibly TRBD1 for D (5 bases). CDR3 length equals 15 residues. CDR1 and CDR2 from the germline V gene are SQVTM and ANQGSEA. V was shortened by 6 bases and J by 1 base, with 18 bases between the two germline ends. The chain's CDR3 is CSVDSGFPSNTEAFF. DNA for the CDR3: TGCAGCGTAGACAGCGGGTTCCCCTCGAACACTGAAGCTTTCTTT.

To note about this clone: The sample carries other DNA sequences with the same CDR3. The rearrangement joins TRBV6-5 to TRBJ1-1; D unresolved. This CDR3 has 13 amino acids. Germline-derived CDR1 and CDR2 are MNHEY and SVGAGI. V gave up 2 bases and J gave up 3 bases, with 7 bases separating them. The CDR3 DNA is TGTGCCAGCAGTTACCTAGGATACACTGAAGCTTTCTTT. It codes for CASSYLGYTEAFF.

This chain connects TRBV5-1 to TRBJ2-2; D unresolved. The CDR3 sequence is 16 residues long. Germline V gives CDR1 SGHRS, CDR2 YFSETQ. V was trimmed by 3 bases and J by 2 bases, leaving 14 bases between them. The CDR3 region is CASSSAPTVNTGELFF. CDR3 sequence (DNA): TGCGCCAGCAGCTCGGCCCCCACGGTTAACACCGGGGAGCTGTTTTTT.

The chain links TRBV28 to TRBJ2-7; D might be TRBD2 (5 bases). CDR1 and CDR2 from the germline V gene are MDHEN and SYDVKM. The CDR3 has 12 amino acids. V was pared by 4 bases and J by 4 bases, with 8 bases between. CDR3 region: CASSSGSYEQYF. DNA of the CDR3: TGTGCCAGCAGTTCGGGGTCGTACGAGCAGTACTTC.

This clone appeared once. The CDR3 loop is CASSLWSGTDTQYF. The CDR3 DNA is TGTGCCAGCAGCTTATGGTCGGGCACAGATACGCAGTATTTT. The J gene is TRBJ2-3, the V gene TRBV7-2; D is ambiguous. Germline-derived CDR1 and CDR2 are SGHTA and FQGNSA. Between the trimmed V and J ends, which lost 2 bases and 1 base, there was a span of 7 bases. The CDR3 extends over 14 amino acids.

The rearrangement joins TRBV11-3 to TRBJ2-5; D is unclear. Germline CDR1 is SGHNT and CDR2 is YENEEA. This CDR3 spans 12 amino acids. The germline V and J ends were trimmed by 2 bases and 5 bases, with 6 bases remaining between them. The CDR3 spells CASSLSMETQYF. The CDR3 nucleotides read TGTGCCAGCAGCTTATCTATGGAGACCCAGTACTTC.

The chain carries TRBV11-3 and TRBJ1-1; 7 nucleotides align to TRBD1. This CDR3 spans 14 amino acids. V was pared by 4 bases and J by 4 bases, with 6 bases of the junction left unmatched. Germline V gives CDR1 SGHNT, CDR2 YENEEA. CDR3 coding DNA: TGTGCCAGCAGCTATCGACAGGGCATCACTGAAGCTTTCTTT. Its protein product is CASSYRQGITEAFF.

This clone showed up many times. Different DNA sequences within this sample yield the same CDR3. The chain employs TRBV5-1 and TRBJ1-1; no clear D gene. Trimming stripped 0 bases from V and 1 base from J, with 7 bases between. The length of the CDR3 is 14 residues. Germline values: CDR1 SGHRS, CDR2 YFSETQ. This chain's CDR3 is CASSLVGKNTEAFF. The CDR3 nucleotides are TGCGCCAGCAGCTTGGTGGGGAAGAACACTGAAGCTTTCTTT.

The CDR3 region has the DNA TGTGCCAGCAGCCTAAGCGCCCTTGGCACTGAAGCTTTCTTT. It is translated as CASSLSALGTEAFF. V gene TRBV7-9 combines with J gene TRBJ1-1; D is unresolved. The germline CDR1 and CDR2 sequences are SEHNR and FQNEAQ (reference sequence). V dropped 5 bases and J dropped 4 bases, with 14 bases sitting between them. The CDR3 runs 14 residues.

The chain is built from TRBV6-1 and TRBJ1-1; D gene unclear. The CDR3 extends over 13 amino acids. Germline CDR1 MNHNS, CDR2 SASEGT. Trimming removed 11 bases from V and 0 bases from J, with 13 bases in between. The CDR3 DNA reads as TGTGCCGGATGCCTGGGAGTGAACACTGAAGCTTTCTTT. It codes for CAGCLGVNTEAFF.